This T cell receptor (beta chain) stems from a study of OX40 agonist ivuxolimab in advanced cancers. Looking at the study overall: The costimulatory receptor OX40 (CD134) was targeted by ivuxolimab, a fully human IgG2 agonistic monoclonal antibody. The monotherapy dose-escalation portion (N ≈ 50 patients) of the phase I ivuxolimab trial is reported in the paper. Partial responses were achieved by three dose-escalation patients, of whom one had hepatocellular carcinoma and two had cutaneous melanoma. Patients were allowed to have had prior anti-PD-1, anti-PD-L1 or anti-CTLA-4 therapy, and roughly 40% of the dose-escalation patients had been treated with checkpoint inhibitors. Intravenous ivuxolimab was administered to patients every 2 weeks at six dose levels: 0.01, 0.1, 0.3, 1.5, 3 and 10 mg/kg. In the dose-escalation cohort, around four fifths of patients were male, and the mean age was around 60 years with a range of about 20 to 79. Of the 50 to 55 dose-escalation patients, hepatocellular carcinoma was present in approximately 20, melanoma in around 15, renal cell carcinoma in 9 and head and neck cancer in 9. The purpose of peripheral TCRbeta sequencing was to test whether ivuxolimab changed TCR sequence diversity and led to clonal T-cell expansion. Findings and caveats that apply to the study as a whole: In partial responders in the 0.1-3.0 mg/kg groups, normalized peripheral clonal expansion was found to be among the lowest, especially among CD8+ T cells. Clonal expansion of both CD4+ and CD8+ blood T cells was observed from baseline to week 6 at doses 0.1 to 3.0 mg/kg. Low levels of normalized T-cell clonal expansion were also shown by some nonresponding patients. On average, CD8+ T cells showed more expanded clones than CD4+ T cells after ivuxolimab. Antigen specificity was not determined for the clonally expanded peripheral T cells.

To sequence the TCRbeta CDR3 region, genomic DNA was isolated from the sorted cells. The immunoSEQ Assay was used to sequence the TCRbeta CDR3 regions. TCRdb obtained this table from immuneACCESS and retained in-frame rearrangements with V and J assigned. These tables miss some clones; where compared with another copy, unresolved V genes account for less than half of the shortfall, and the remainder is unexplained. Present in this sample are around 77,000 clones, about 85% of which were seen just once. Of the sample, around 0.7% is held by the ten largest clones. As to this clone: Its antigen is unknown. No base qualities exist here, and no much larger clone lies one base off it.

From the cysteine up to the phenylalanine, the CDR3 has a length of 14 residues. Here the CDR3 DNA is all that survives: 42 bases in frame from base 1. V ends up 8 bases short and J 5 bases short, with an unmatched junction base count of 8. CDR1 and CDR2 (SNHLY, FYNNEI) derive from the germline V gene. The trial excluded patients who had a history of autoimmune disease or who were on systemic immunosuppression. Peripheral blood for TCR sequencing was collected from all dose cohorts at baseline, on cycle 4 day 1, and on cycle 7 day 1. Samples came from an open-label, multicenter, first-in-human phase I dose-escalation trial of ivuxolimab. Adults with locally advanced or metastatic melanoma, renal cell, hepatocellular, or head and neck squamous cell carcinoma were enrolled in the trial. Before TCR sequencing, CD4+ T cells and CD8+ T cells were sorted from peripheral blood as separate populations.

The rearranged chain carries TRBV2 and TRBJ2-5; 10 bases in the junction line up with TRBD1. The sequence was obtained from an adult with an advanced solid tumor such as melanoma, head and neck, liver or kidney cancer. The sequences come from CD4+ or CD8+ T cells sorted from blood, collected in a trial of the OX40 agonist ivuxolimab. The encoded CDR3 is CASGPTGGLETQYF. The base sequence is TGTGCCAGCGGGCCGACAGGGGGCCTGGAGACCCAGTACTTC.